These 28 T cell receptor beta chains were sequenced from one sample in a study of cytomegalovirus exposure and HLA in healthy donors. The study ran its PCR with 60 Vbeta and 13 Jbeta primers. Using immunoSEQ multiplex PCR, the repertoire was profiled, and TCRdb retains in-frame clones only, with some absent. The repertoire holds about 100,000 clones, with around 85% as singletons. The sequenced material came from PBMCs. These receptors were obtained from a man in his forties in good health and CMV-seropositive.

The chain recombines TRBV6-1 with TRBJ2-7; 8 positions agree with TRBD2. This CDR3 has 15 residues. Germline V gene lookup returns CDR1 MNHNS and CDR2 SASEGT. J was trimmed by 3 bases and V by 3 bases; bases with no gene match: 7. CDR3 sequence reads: CASSDGAGGLYEQYF. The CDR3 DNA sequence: TGTGCCAGCAGTGATGGGGCGGGGGGACTCTACGAGCAGTACTTC.

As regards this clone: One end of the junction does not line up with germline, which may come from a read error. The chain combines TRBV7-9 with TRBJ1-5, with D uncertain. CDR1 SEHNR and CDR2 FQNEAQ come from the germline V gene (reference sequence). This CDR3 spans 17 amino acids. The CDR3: CSSSLAHGDLNNQPQHF. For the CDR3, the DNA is TGTTCCAGCAGCTTAGCGCACGGGGATCTGAACAATCAGCCCCAGCATTTT.

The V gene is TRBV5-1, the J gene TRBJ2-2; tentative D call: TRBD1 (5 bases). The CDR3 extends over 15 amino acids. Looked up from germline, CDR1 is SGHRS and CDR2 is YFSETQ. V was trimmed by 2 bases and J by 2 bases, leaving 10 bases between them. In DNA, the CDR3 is TGCGCCAGCAGCTTTTCCCAGGGAAACACCGGGGAGCTGTTTTTT. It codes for CASSFSQGNTGELFF.

The CDR3 protein is CASSQTPISYEQYF. The CDR3 coding sequence is TGCGCCAGCAGCCAAACCCCTATCTCCTACGAGCAGTACTTC. The chain recombines TRBV4-1 with TRBJ2-7; D not certain. The germline V gene encodes CDR1 MGHRA and CDR2 YSYEKL. Trimming removed 2 bases from V and 0 bases from J, with 8 bases in between. The CDR3 length is 14 residues.

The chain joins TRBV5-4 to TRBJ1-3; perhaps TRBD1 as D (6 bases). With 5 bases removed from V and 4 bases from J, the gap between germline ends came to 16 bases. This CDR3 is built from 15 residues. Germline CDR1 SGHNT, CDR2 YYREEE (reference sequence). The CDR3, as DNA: TGTGCCAGCAGTTCAAAGGGACATGCAGGAAACACCATATATTTT. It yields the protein CASSSKGHAGNTIYF. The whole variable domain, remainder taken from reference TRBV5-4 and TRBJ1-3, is ETGVTQSPTHLIKTRGQQVTLRCSSQSGHNTVSWYQQALGQGPQFIFQYYREEENGRGNFPPRFSGLQFPNYSSELNVNALELDDSALYLCASSSKGHAGNTIYFGEGSWLTVV.

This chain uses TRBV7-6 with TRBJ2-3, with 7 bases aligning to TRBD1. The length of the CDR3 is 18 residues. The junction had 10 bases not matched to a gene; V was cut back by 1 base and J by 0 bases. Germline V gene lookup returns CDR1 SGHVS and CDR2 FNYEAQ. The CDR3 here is CASSLDVPGRGSTDTQYF. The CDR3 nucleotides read TGTGCCAGCAGCTTAGACGTACCGGGCAGGGGGAGCACAGATACGCAGTATTTT.

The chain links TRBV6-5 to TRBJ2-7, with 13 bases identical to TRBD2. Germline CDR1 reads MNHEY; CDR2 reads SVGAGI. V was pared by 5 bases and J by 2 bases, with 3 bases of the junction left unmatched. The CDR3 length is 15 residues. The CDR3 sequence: CASSRGTSGTYEQYF. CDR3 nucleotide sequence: TGTGCCAGCAGTCGGGGGACTAGCGGGACCTACGAGCAGTACTTC.

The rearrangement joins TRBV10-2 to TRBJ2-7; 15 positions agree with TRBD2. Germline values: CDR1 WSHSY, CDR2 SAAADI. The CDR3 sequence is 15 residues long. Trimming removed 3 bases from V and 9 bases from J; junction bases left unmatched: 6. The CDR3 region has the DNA TGCGCCAGCAGTGAATTGGGACTAGCGGGGGGTTGGCAGTACTTC. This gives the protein CASSELGLAGGWQYF.

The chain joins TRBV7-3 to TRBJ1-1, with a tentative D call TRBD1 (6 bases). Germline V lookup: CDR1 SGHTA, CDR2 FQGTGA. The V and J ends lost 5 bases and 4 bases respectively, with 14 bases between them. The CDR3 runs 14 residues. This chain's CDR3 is CASSPTRGGTEAFF. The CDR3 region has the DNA TGTGCCAGCAGCCCTACCAGGGGTGGCACTGAAGCTTTCTTT.

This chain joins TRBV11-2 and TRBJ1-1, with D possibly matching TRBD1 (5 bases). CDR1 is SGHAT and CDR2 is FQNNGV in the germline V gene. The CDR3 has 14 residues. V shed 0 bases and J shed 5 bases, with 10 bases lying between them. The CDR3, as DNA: TGTGCCAGCAGCTTAGAGGGGCGGTGGACTGAAGCTTTCTTT. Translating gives CASSLEGRWTEAFF.

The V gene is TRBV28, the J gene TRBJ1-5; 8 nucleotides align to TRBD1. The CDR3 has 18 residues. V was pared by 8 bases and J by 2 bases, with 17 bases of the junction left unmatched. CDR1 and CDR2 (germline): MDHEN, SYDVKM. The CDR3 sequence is CASRLGKRTGYGNQPQHF. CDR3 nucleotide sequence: TGTGCCAGCCGCCTAGGTAAACGGACAGGGTACGGCAATCAGCCCCAGCATTTT.

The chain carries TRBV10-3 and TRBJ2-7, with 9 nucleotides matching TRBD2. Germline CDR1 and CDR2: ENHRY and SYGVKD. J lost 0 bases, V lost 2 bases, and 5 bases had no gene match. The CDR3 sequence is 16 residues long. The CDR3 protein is CAISEQSSGTSYEQYF. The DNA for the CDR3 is TGTGCCATCAGTGAGCAGTCTAGCGGGACCTCCTACGAGCAGTACTTC.

CDR3 sequence: CASSAGLAQETQYF. The CDR3 nucleotides read TGTGCCAGCAGTGCGGGACTAGCGCAAGAGACCCAGTACTTC. The chain links TRBV27 to TRBJ2-5, with 10 nucleotides matching TRBD2. CDR1 and CDR2 (germline): MNHEY, SMNVEV (reference sequence). CDR3 length: 14 amino acids. After removal of 5 bases from V and 2 bases from J, the junction contained 2 bases not matched to a gene.

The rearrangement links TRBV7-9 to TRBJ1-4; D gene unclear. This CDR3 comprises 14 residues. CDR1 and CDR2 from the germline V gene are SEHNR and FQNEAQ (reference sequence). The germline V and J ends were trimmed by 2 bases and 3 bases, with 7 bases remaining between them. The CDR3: CASSLPGANEKLFF. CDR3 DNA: TGTGCCAGCAGCTTACCCGGGGCTAATGAAAAACTGTTTTTT.

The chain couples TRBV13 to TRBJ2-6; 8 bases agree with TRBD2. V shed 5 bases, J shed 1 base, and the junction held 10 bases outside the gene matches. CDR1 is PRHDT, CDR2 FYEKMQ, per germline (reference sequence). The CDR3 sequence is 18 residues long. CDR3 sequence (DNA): TGTGCCAGCAGCCCCCTTCTCGGGGGGGGTTCTGGGGCCAACGTCCTGACTTTC. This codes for CASSPLLGGGSGANVLTF.

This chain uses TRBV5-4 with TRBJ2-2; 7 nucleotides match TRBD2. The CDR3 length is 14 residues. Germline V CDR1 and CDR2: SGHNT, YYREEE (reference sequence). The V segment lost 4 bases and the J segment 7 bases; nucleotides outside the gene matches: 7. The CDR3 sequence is CASSVGGPLGELFF. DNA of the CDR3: TGTGCCAGCAGCGTGGGAGGGCCGCTCGGGGAGCTGTTTTTT.

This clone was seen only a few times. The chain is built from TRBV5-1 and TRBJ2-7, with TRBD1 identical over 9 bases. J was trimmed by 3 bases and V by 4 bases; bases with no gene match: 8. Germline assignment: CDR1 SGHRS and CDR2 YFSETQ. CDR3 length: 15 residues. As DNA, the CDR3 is TGCGCCAGCAGCACAGGGACAGGGAGCCTCTACGAGCAGTACTTC. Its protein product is CASSTGTGSLYEQYF.

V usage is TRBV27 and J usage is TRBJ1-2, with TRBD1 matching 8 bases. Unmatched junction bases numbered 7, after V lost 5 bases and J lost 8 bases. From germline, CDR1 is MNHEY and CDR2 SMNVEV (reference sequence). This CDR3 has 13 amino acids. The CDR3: CASSPTGVDGYTF. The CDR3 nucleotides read TGTGCCAGCAGTCCGACAGGGGTGGACGGCTACACCTTC.

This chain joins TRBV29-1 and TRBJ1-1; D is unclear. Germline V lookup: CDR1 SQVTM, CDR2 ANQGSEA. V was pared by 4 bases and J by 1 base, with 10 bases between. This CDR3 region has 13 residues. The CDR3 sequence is CSVGRQSNTEAFF. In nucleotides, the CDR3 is TGCAGCGTTGGGCGGCAGTCGAACACTGAAGCTTTCTTT.

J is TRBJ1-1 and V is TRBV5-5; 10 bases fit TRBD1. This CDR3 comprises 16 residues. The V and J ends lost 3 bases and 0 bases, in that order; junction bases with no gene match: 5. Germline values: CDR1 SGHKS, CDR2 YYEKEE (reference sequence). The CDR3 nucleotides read TGTGCCAGCAGCTGGGGGGGGACAGGGGTGAACACTGAAGCTTTCTTT. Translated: CASSWGGTGVNTEAFF.

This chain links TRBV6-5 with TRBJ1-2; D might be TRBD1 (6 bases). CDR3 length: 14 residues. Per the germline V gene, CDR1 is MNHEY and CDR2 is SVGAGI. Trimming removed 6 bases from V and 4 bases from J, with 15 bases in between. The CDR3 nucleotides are TGTGCCAGCAGCCTCCAAACAGGGACCTATGGCTACACCTTC. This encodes CASSLQTGTYGYTF.

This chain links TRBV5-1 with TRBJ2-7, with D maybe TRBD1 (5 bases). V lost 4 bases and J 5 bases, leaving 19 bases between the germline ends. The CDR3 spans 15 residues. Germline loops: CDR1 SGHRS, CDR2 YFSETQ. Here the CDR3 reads CASSLNGQIGHEQYF. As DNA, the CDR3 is TGCGCCAGCAGCCTGAACGGACAAATCGGCCACGAGCAGTACTTC.

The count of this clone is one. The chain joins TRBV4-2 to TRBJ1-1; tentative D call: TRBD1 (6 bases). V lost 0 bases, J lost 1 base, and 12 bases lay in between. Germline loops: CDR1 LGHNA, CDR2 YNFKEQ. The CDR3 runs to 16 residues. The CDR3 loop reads CASSQENPGENTEAFF. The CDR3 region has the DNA TGTGCCAGCAGCCAAGAGAACCCAGGGGAGAACACTGAAGCTTTCTTT.

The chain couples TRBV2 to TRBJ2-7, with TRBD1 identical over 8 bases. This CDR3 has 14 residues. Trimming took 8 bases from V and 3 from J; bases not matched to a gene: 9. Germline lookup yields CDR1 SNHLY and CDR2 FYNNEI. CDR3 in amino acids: CASGRDRQLYEQYF. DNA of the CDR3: TGTGCCAGCGGGCGGGACAGGCAGCTCTACGAGCAGTACTTC.

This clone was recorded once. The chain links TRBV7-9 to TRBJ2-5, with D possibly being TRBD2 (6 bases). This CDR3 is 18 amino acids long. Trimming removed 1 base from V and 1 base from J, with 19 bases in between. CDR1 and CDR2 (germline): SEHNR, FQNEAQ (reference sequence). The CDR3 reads CASSLGIAAGTLQETQYF. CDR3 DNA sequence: TGTGCCAGCAGCTTAGGTATAGCGGCAGGTACGCTCCAAGAGACCCAGTACTTC. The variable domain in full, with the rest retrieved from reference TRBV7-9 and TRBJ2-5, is DTGVSQNPRHKITKRGQNVTFRCDPISEHNRLYWYRQTLGQGPEFLTYFQNEAQLEKSRLLSDRFSAERPKGSFSTLEIQRTEQGDSAMYLCASSLGIAAGTLQETQYFGPGTRLLVL.

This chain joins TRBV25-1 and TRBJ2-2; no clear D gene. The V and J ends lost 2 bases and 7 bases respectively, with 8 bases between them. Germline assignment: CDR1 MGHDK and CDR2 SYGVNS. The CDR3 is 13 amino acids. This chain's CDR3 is CASSELGHGELFF. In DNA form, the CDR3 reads TGTGCCAGCAGTGAACTGGGCCACGGGGAGCTGTTTTTT.

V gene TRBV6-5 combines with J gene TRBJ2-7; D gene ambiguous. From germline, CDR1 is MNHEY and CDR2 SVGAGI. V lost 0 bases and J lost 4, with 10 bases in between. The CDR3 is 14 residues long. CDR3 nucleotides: TGTGCCAGCAGTTACTCACCAGTGGTATACGAGCAGTACTTC. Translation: CASSYSPVVYEQYF.

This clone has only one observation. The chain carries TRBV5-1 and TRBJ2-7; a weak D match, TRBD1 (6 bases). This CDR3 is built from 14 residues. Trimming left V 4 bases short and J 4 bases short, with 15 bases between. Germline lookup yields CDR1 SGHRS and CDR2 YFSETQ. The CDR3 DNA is TGCGCCAGCAGCGTTCGACAGGTGGGTTACGAGCAGTACTTC. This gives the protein CASSVRQVGYEQYF.